Following are 23 T cell receptor beta chains from one sample sequenced in a study of shared clonotypes between healthy human individuals. TCRdb's table, derived via immunoSEQ multiplex PCR, lists solely in-frame clones and lacks some. The table shows about 770,000 clones, with roughly two thirds occurring only once. Sequenced sample: memory CD4+ T cells sorted from blood. Subset defined: CD45RA-negative fraction. Receptor source: a young woman in good health.

The V gene is TRBV18, the J gene TRBJ2-7; D may be TRBD2 (5 bases). Germline values: CDR1 KGHSH, CDR2 LQKENI. The CDR3 spans 14 residues. V was pared by 2 bases and J by 6 bases, with 14 bases between. The CDR3 loop reads CASSPSTRVLEQYF. The CDR3 region has the DNA TGTGCCAGCTCACCATCTACTAGGGTACTCGAGCAGTACTTC.

This chain joins TRBV5-4 and TRBJ1-4; no clear D. CDR1 is SGHNT, CDR2 YYREEE, per germline (reference sequence). The CDR3 sequence is 13 residues long. Deletions cut 2 bases from V and 4 bases from J, with 6 bases between. CDR3 sequence (DNA): TGTGCCAGCAGCTTCGTCGGTAATGAAAAACTGTTTTTT. Translation: CASSFVGNEKLFF.

This clone was observed once. The gene calls are TRBV30 and TRBJ1-2; 11 bases align to TRBD1. Germline-derived CDR1 and CDR2 are GTSNPN and SVGIG (reference sequence). The CDR3 covers 14 residues. Trimming took 3 bases from V and 8 from J; bases not matched to a gene: 8. In DNA form, the CDR3 reads TGTGCCTGGAGCCCGCCTGGACAGGGGGCAGGCTACACCTTC. This encodes CAWSPPGQGAGYTF.

With regard to this clone: A much bigger clone sits one base away, suggesting this may be a read error. The same CDR3 can be traced to other DNA sequences in this sample. The chain employs TRBV7-2 and TRBJ2-7; 7 nucleotides align to TRBD2. CDR1 and CDR2 from the germline V gene are SGHTA and FQGNSA. The CDR3 totals 14 residues. V dropped 5 bases and J dropped 0; count of bases not matched to a gene: 4. The CDR3 loop reads CASSAQRDSYEQYF. The CDR3 DNA reads TGTGCCAGCAGCGCACAGCGGGACTCCTACGAGCAGTACTTC.

This clone was detected only once. The rearrangement links TRBV7-2 to TRBJ2-3; D call uncertain. The germline V gene encodes CDR1 SGHTA and CDR2 FQGNSA. Trimming took off 1 base at V and 4 bases at J, with 6 bases between the two ends. The CDR3 is made up of 13 amino acids. The CDR3 protein is CASSLEEADTQYF. Here the CDR3 DNA reads TGTGCCAGCAGCTTAGAAGAGGCAGATACGCAGTATTTT.

The chain recombines TRBV11-3 with TRBJ2-2; a weak D match, TRBD1 (7 bases). V was cut by 1 base and J by 4 bases, with 10 bases left in between. The CDR3 has 15 residues. The germline V gene encodes CDR1 SGHNT and CDR2 YENEEA. CDR3 nucleotide sequence: TGTGCCAGCAGCTTAGGCGGGACAGCCACCGGGGAGCTGTTTTTT. Translation gives CASSLGGTATGELFF.

The J gene is TRBJ2-7, the V gene TRBV4-1; D might be TRBD2 (6 bases). Per the germline V gene, CDR1 is MGHRA and CDR2 is YSYEKL. V was cut by 3 bases and J by 1 base, with 16 bases left in between. The CDR3 is 16 residues long. CDR3 region: CASSQGGKGFSYEQYF. The CDR3 nucleotides are TGCGCCAGCAGCCAGGGGGGAAAGGGCTTTTCCTACGAGCAGTACTTC.

V is TRBV9 and J is TRBJ1-1, with no clear D. The CDR3 length is 13 residues. V gave up 4 bases and J gave up 1 base, with 8 bases separating them. Germline-derived CDR1 and CDR2 are SGDLS and YYNGEE. The CDR3 region is CASSTNTNTEAFF. CDR3 in DNA: TGTGCCAGCAGCACCAACACGAACACTGAAGCTTTCTTT.

This rearrangement joins TRBV27 to TRBJ2-6; TRBD1 might be the D (6 bases). The CDR3 length is 16 residues. With 6 bases removed from V and 2 bases from J, the gap between germline ends came to 14 bases. Germline V gene sequence: CDR1 MNHEY, CDR2 SMNVEV (reference sequence). The CDR3 here is CASRPRGGAGANVLTF. DNA of the CDR3: TGTGCCAGCAGGCCCAGGGGCGGCGCTGGGGCCAACGTCCTGACTTTC.

The chain has TRBV4-2 and TRBJ1-1; the match to TRBD1 covers 7 bases. Unmatched junction bases numbered 11, after V lost 0 bases and J lost 1 base. Looked up from germline, CDR1 is LGHNA and CDR2 is YNFKEQ. CDR3 size: 18 residues. The CDR3 sequence is CASSQDRRAGGGNTEAFF. The DNA for the CDR3 is TGTGCCAGCAGCCAAGATCGAAGGGCAGGGGGGGGGAACACTGAAGCTTTCTTT.

The gene calls are TRBV6-5 and TRBJ1-2; D gene unclear. The CDR3 has 13 amino acids. The V gene's germline CDR1 is MNHEY and CDR2 SVGAGI. Trimming left V 5 bases short and J 3 bases short, with 10 bases between. The CDR3 sequence: CASSSAGYYGYTF. For the CDR3, the DNA is TGTGCCAGCAGTAGTGCGGGTTACTATGGCTACACCTTC.

The chain is built from TRBV6-5 and TRBJ2-7, with D unresolved. The CDR3 is 15 amino acids. The V end was cut by 3 bases, the J end by 0 bases, with 12 bases between. The germline V gene encodes CDR1 MNHEY and CDR2 SVGAGI. The CDR3 spells CASSYSGLISYEQYF. DNA for the CDR3: TGTGCCAGCAGTTATAGTGGTTTAATCTCCTACGAGCAGTACTTC.

This chain connects TRBV4-1 to TRBJ1-1; D gene ambiguous. In germline, CDR1 is MGHRA, CDR2 YSYEKL. The CDR3 consists of 16 residues. Trimming took off 1 base at V and 2 bases at J, with 14 bases between the two ends. CDR3 DNA: TGCGCCAGCAGCCAAGTTGAAGTCGCCCTTAACACTGAAGCTTTCTTT. Protein product: CASSQVEVALNTEAFF.

The chain is built from TRBV10-3 and TRBJ2-2; D assignment may be TRBD1 or TRBD2 (5 bases each). V lost 0 bases to trimming and J lost 3 bases, with 17 bases between them. The CDR3 length is 18 residues. The germline CDR1 and CDR2 sequences are ENHRY and SYGVKD. The CDR3: CAISESAGRAGHTGELFF. In DNA form, the CDR3 reads TGTGCCATCAGTGAGTCCGCCGGCAGGGCGGGTCACACCGGGGAGCTGTTTTTT.

This rearrangement joins TRBV5-4 to TRBJ1-2, with 10 bases matching TRBD1. V was clipped by 0 bases and J by 7 bases; unmatched bases: 6. This CDR3 has 15 amino acids. Germline CDR1 and CDR2: SGHNT and YYREEE (reference sequence). CDR3: CASSLAWGQGSGYTF. The CDR3 DNA is TGTGCCAGCAGCTTGGCGTGGGGACAGGGGTCTGGCTACACCTTC.

The chain couples TRBV6-1 to TRBJ2-5; D is possibly TRBD1 or TRBD2 (5 bases each). Germline CDR1 is MNHNS and CDR2 is SASEGT. The CDR3 runs to 12 residues. V was clipped by 0 bases and J by 9 bases, with 8 bases between them. DNA of the CDR3: TGTGCCAGCAGTGAAGCGGTGGGGGCCCAGTACTTC. Translated: CASSEAVGAQYF.

This rearrangement joins TRBV4-2 to TRBJ2-2; tentative D call: TRBD1 (5 bases). The CDR3 has 16 residues. Germline V gene sequence: CDR1 LGHNA, CDR2 YNFKEQ. V dropped 0 bases and J dropped 8 bases, with 16 bases sitting between them. CDR3: CASSQDRDLGPGELFF. DNA for the CDR3: TGTGCCAGCAGCCAAGATCGAGATTTGGGGCCAGGGGAGCTGTTTTTT.

V and J are TRBV28 and TRBJ2-7; 8 bases map to TRBD1. Germline V gene data show CDR1 as MDHEN and CDR2 as SYDVKM. With V trimmed by 5 bases and J by 0 bases, 12 bases remained unmatched. The CDR3 is 17 residues long. The chain's CDR3 is CASSPPPGQESSYEQYF. CDR3 DNA sequence: TGTGCCAGCAGTCCCCCCCCGGGACAGGAAAGCTCCTACGAGCAGTACTTC.

J is TRBJ2-1 and V is TRBV2; TRBD2 is a possible D gene (6 bases). The CDR3 runs 15 residues. The germline V gene encodes CDR1 SNHLY and CDR2 FYNNEI. V shed 8 bases and J shed 6 bases, with 20 bases lying between them. CDR3 nucleotide sequence: TGTGCCAGCCGTTTCCGAGCGGGTGGCGTCAATGAGCAGTTCTTC. Protein sequence: CASRFRAGGVNEQFF.

The table lists this clone with a few counts. V and J are TRBV10-3 and TRBJ1-2; D is possibly TRBD1 (5 bases). The length of the CDR3 is 11 residues. Germline loops: CDR1 ENHRY, CDR2 SYGVKD. Trimming pared 7 bases from V and 6 bases from J, leaving 9 bases between. CDR3 DNA: TGTGCCATCAACTCAGGGAATGGCTACACCTTC. This translates into CAINSGNGYTF.

The CDR3 DNA follows: TGTGCCAGCAGTGCCCTAACAGATACGCAGTATTTT. Translating gives CASSALTDTQYF. The chain links TRBV2 to TRBJ2-3, with no clear D. The germline V gene has CDR1 SNHLY and CDR2 FYNNEI. This CDR3 comprises 12 residues. V lost 4 bases and J 3 bases, leaving 5 bases between the germline ends.

The gene calls are TRBV5-6 and TRBJ1-5, with TRBD1 identical over 8 bases. V lost 3 bases and J lost 6; bases outside the gene matches: 8. CDR1 and CDR2 from the germline V gene are SGHDT and YYEEEE. The CDR3 is 15 amino acids. The CDR3 sequence: CASSWQGAVAQPQHF. The CDR3 coding sequence is TGTGCCAGCAGCTGGCAGGGGGCTGTGGCTCAGCCCCAGCATTTT.

This clone was seen at least ten times. V usage is TRBV18 and J usage is TRBJ2-7; D not resolved. CDR3 size: 14 residues. The germline V gene encodes CDR1 KGHSH and CDR2 LQKENI. With 3 bases removed from V and 6 bases from J, the gap between germline ends came to 15 bases. The CDR3 sequence is CASSPGKGWVEQYF. CDR3 nucleotides: TGTGCCAGCTCACCTGGGAAGGGTTGGGTCGAGCAGTACTTC. The full variable domain, with the rest looked up from reference TRBV18 and TRBJ2-7, is NAGVMQNPRHLVRRRGQEARLRCSPMKGHSHVYWYRQLPEEGLKFMVYLQKENIIDESGMPKERFSAEFPKEGPSILRIQQVVRGDSAAYFCASSPGKGWVEQYFGPGTRLTVT.